Described below is a single TCR beta chain sequence and its context. Its antigen is currently unknown. Sampled while nominally healthy, donors likely had unrecorded immune exposures. PCR primers comprised 60 Vbeta and 13 Jbeta primers. This table comes from immunoSEQ multiplex PCR, and its TCRdb copy is limited to in-frame clones, with some not included. The sample records around 120,000 clones, roughly 72% being singletons. This entry is derived from a study of cytomegalovirus exposure and HLA in healthy donors. Study-wide findings and caveats: In vitro testing confirmed a few CMV-associated chains as specific for CMV antigens.

V was cut by 4 bases and J by 4 bases, with 9 bases left in between. The CDR3 sequence is 12 residues long. Germline assignment: CDR1 SGHNT and CDR2 YYREEE (reference sequence). The chain combines TRBV5-4 with TRBJ2-7; weak D call: TRBD2 (5 bases). The sample consisted of PBMCs. The receptor's source is a woman in her fifties or sixties in good health and CMV-seronegative. CDR3 sequence (DNA): TGTGCCAGCAGCGAGGGTACTTACGAGCAGTACTTC. It codes for CASSEGTYEQYF.